These 20 T cell receptor beta chains originate from one sample sequenced in a study of cytomegalovirus exposure and HLA in healthy donors. The PCR had 60 Vbeta and 13 Jbeta primers. TCRdb's copy holds only in-frame clones and misses some; the assay was immunoSEQ multiplex PCR. The repertoire holds 90,000 to 120,000 clones, with roughly three quarters as singletons. The sample comprised PBMCs. These receptors originate from a man between 18 and 35 years old in good health and CMV-seronegative.

This rearrangement joins TRBV5-8 to TRBJ2-7; 11 bases line up with TRBD1. The CDR3 consists of 19 residues. Germline V lookup: CDR1 SGHTS, CDR2 YDEGEE. V was clipped by 3 bases and J by 3 bases; unmatched bases: 17. CDR3 bases: TGTGCCAGCAGCTATTCAACCGGGACAGGGGGAATTCCCAACTACGAGCAGTACTTC. As protein: CASSYSTGTGGIPNYEQYF.

The V gene is TRBV7-9, the J gene TRBJ1-6; D is perhaps TRBD1 (5 bases). The germline V gene encodes CDR1 SEHNR and CDR2 FQNEAQ (reference sequence). Trimming left V 5 bases short and J 12 bases short, with 11 bases between. The CDR3 is made up of 12 amino acids. CDR3 amino acids: CASSAPQGPLHF. CDR3 nucleotides: TGTGCCAGCAGCGCCCCTCAGGGACCCCTCCACTTT.

V is TRBV19 and J is TRBJ2-4, with D perhaps matching TRBD1 (6 bases). Between the trimmed V and J ends, which lost 8 bases and 0 bases, there was a span of 14 bases. Germline CDR1 is LNHDA and CDR2 is SQIVND (reference sequence). CDR3 length: 15 amino acids. DNA for the CDR3: TGTGCCAGTGGTACCGAGGGGGTAGCCAAAAACATTCAGTACTTC. This sequence encodes CASGTEGVAKNIQYF.

This clone was counted a single time. The gene calls are TRBV4-2 and TRBJ1-2; 7 bases map to TRBD1. CDR3 length: 19 amino acids. Trimming at V came to 0 bases and at J to 4 bases, leaving 17 bases not matched to a gene. Germline CDR1 and CDR2: LGHNA and YNFKEQ. The CDR3, as DNA: TGTGCCAGCAGCCAAGAGCCCTCCTCAAAAGGGGGCGCGTCCTATGGCTACACCTTC. It codes for CASSQEPSSKGGASYGYTF.

This clone was found a few times. V gene TRBV7-8 combines with J gene TRBJ2-7; 9 bases match TRBD2. The CDR3 loop spans 17 amino acids. J was trimmed by 5 bases and V by 1 base; bases with no gene match: 12. Germline loops: CDR1 SGHVS, CDR2 FQNEAQ. CDR3 region: CASSLGGGGAGGNEQYF. In DNA form, the CDR3 reads TGTGCCAGCAGCTTAGGAGGCGGGGGGGCCGGAGGGAACGAGCAGTACTTC.

The V and J genes are TRBV4-1 and TRBJ1-5, with D unresolved. The CDR3 has 14 amino acids. Trimming took off 5 bases at V and 5 bases at J, with 13 bases between the two ends. Germline CDR1 is MGHRA and CDR2 is YSYEKL. CDR3 sequence (DNA): TGCGCCAGCAGCAACCCGGGAAGCGATCAGCCCCAGCATTTT. Translated, it gives CASSNPGSDQPQHF.

As for this clone: The junction does not match germline at one end; this may be a read error. V and J are TRBV7-9 and TRBJ2-5; the D gene is possibly TRBD2 (6 bases). This CDR3 has 12 residues. Germline assignment: CDR1 SEHNR and CDR2 FQNEAQ (reference sequence). CDR3 DNA: TGTTCCAGCACCCCGGCGGGGGAGACCCAGTACTTC. Its protein is CSSTPAGETQYF.

The J gene is TRBJ2-7, the V gene TRBV19, with unresolved D. V shed 1 base and J shed 7 bases, with 11 bases lying between them. CDR3 size: 13 residues. The germline gives CDR1 LNHDA, CDR2 SQIVND (reference sequence). The CDR3 protein is CASSIGGFQEQYF. As DNA, the CDR3 is TGTGCCAGTAGTATAGGAGGATTTCAGGAGCAGTACTTC.

This chain uses TRBV7-8 with TRBJ1-3, with D hard to call. The CDR3 runs to 14 residues. Per germline, CDR1 SGHVS and CDR2 FQNEAQ. Trimming took 1 base from V and 4 from J, leaving 8 bases between them. The DNA for the CDR3 is TGTGCCAGCAGCTTAGGCAGGCTCGGAAACACCATATATTTT. This codes for CASSLGRLGNTIYF. Supplemented by reference TRBV7-8 and TRBJ1-3, the full variable domain reads GAGVSQSPRYKVAKRGQDVALRCDPISGHVSLFWYQQALGQGPEFLTYFQNEAQLDKSGLPSDRFFAERPEGSVSTLKIQRTQQEDSAVYLCASSLGRLGNTIYFGEGSWLTVV.

This clone was found a few times. The rearrangement uses TRBV27 and TRBJ1-1; a possible D gene is TRBD1 (6 bases). CDR3 length: 13 residues. V gave up 4 bases and J gave up 7 bases, with 13 bases separating them. Germline CDR1 reads MNHEY; CDR2 reads SMNVEV (reference sequence). CDR3 in DNA: TGTGCCAGCAGTTATACAGGGTTCGGTGAAGCTTTCTTT. It translates to CASSYTGFGEAFF.

The chain links TRBV27 to TRBJ1-2, with 7 bases lining up with TRBD1. V shed 6 bases, J shed 6 bases, and the junction held 16 bases outside the gene matches. Germline CDR1 and CDR2: MNHEY and SMNVEV (reference sequence). This CDR3 region has 16 residues. CDR3 DNA: TGTGCCAGCAGGAGACAGGGCGCCGGCCAGGAGAATGGCTACACCTTC. Its protein product is CASRRQGAGQENGYTF.

The chain has TRBV5-5 and TRBJ1-2; D remains ambiguous. V lost 1 base to trimming and J lost 0 bases, with 10 bases between them. The CDR3 loop spans 15 amino acids. Germline CDR1 SGHKS, CDR2 YYEKEE (reference sequence). The CDR3 spells CASSLWGEPNYGYTF. The CDR3 nucleotides are TGTGCCAGCAGCTTGTGGGGAGAACCTAACTATGGCTACACCTTC.

The J gene is TRBJ2-5, the V gene TRBV5-6; weak D call: TRBD1 (5 bases). The germline CDR1 and CDR2 sequences are SGHDT and YYEEEE. V was trimmed by 4 bases and J by 4 bases, leaving 23 bases between them. The CDR3 runs 17 residues. CDR3 coding DNA: TGTGCCAGCAGCGCGGACCCGGGCCACAGGCCCAGAGAGACCCAGTACTTC. Protein product: CASSADPGHRPRETQYF.

This clone was seen a handful of times. J is TRBJ1-1 and V is TRBV4-2; 9 nucleotides line up with TRBD1. The V gene end was trimmed by 1 base and the J gene end by 4 bases; junction bases not matched to a gene: 4. The CDR3 totals 15 residues. The germline CDR1 and CDR2 sequences are LGHNA and YNFKEQ. CDR3 sequence (DNA): TGTGCCAGCAGCCAAGTGGGACAGGGTCCCACTGAAGCTTTCTTT. Amino acid sequence: CASSQVGQGPTEAFF.

The genes are TRBV7-2 and TRBJ1-5; possible D gene TRBD1, 5 bases. The CDR3 has 16 amino acids. The V gene's germline CDR1 is SGHTA and CDR2 FQGNSA. Trimming stripped 0 bases from V and 6 bases from J, with 15 bases between. This chain's CDR3 is CASSLAGGASRQPQHF. The DNA of the CDR3 is TGTGCCAGCAGCTTAGCTGGCGGGGCCAGTCGTCAGCCCCAGCATTTT.

V is TRBV9 and J is TRBJ1-1; D not resolved. The CDR3 is made up of 18 amino acids. The germline V gene encodes CDR1 SGDLS and CDR2 YYNGEE. V lost 4 bases, J lost 0 bases, and 22 bases lay in between. The DNA of the CDR3 is TGTGCCAGCAGCTCCCGCGGCCACACCGGATCCTTGAACACTGAAGCTTTCTTT. Translation gives CASSSRGHTGSLNTEAFF.

This sequence joins TRBV11-1 and TRBJ1-1, with a possible D match to TRBD1 (6 bases). The CDR3 runs to 14 residues. Trimming took 5 bases from V and 2 from J, leaving 12 bases between them. Germline loops: CDR1 SGHAT, CDR2 FQDESV (reference sequence). The CDR3, as DNA: TGTGCCAGCAGCGCCGGACAGCCTAACACTGAAGCTTTCTTT. This translates into CASSAGQPNTEAFF.

J is TRBJ2-1 and V is TRBV9, with 11 bases matching TRBD1. Per germline, CDR1 SGDLS and CDR2 YYNGEE. The CDR3 is 18 amino acids. The trim removed 0 bases at V and 4 bases at J, leaving 9 bases unmatched. The DNA of the CDR3 is TGTGCCAGCAGCGTAGAACTCTCGGACAGGGGGCTATACAATGAGCAGTTCTTC. The encoded protein is CASSVELSDRGLYNEQFF.

A note on this clone: The junction and the germline gene differ at one end; a read error may be behind it. The gene calls are TRBV29-1 and TRBJ1-2, with a weak D call TRBD1 (5 bases). CDR3 length equals 12 residues. The germline V gene encodes CDR1 SQVTM and CDR2 ANQGSEA. The CDR3 DNA reads as TGCAGCGTAACGACAGTTAACTATGGCTACCCCTTC. Translation gives CSVTTVNYGYPF.

This chain links TRBV18 with TRBJ2-7; D call uncertain. CDR3 length: 14 amino acids. Germline V gives CDR1 KGHSH, CDR2 LQKENI. Trimming cost V 2 bases and J 3 bases, with 11 bases left between them. The CDR3: CASSPGQYLYEQYF. CDR3 sequence (DNA): TGTGCCAGCTCACCAGGGCAGTATCTCTACGAGCAGTACTTC.